One sample yielded the 30 T cell receptor beta chains listed below, sequenced in a study of regulatory T cells in long-lasting Graves disease. As to time point: newly diagnosed GD, antithyroid drugs for less than 3 months. PBMCs were the source of the RNA used for TCR sequencing. Through Arm-PCR of CDR3 regions and iRepertoire HTBI primers, TCR beta libraries were built. TCRdb reprocessed the multiplex PCR reads with MiXCR, giving one entry per CDR3 protein. The sample yields more than 300,000 distinct CDR3 sequences, roughly a sixth seen once. This sample comprised peripheral blood mononuclear cells (PBMCs), obtained at new diagnosis, from a patient treated with antithyroid drugs. All receptors derive from a female donor with Graves disease.

This clonotype was seen a handful of times. The genes are TRBV2 and TRBJ1-5; TRBD1 aligns across 7 bases. The V segment lost 5 bases and the J segment 5 bases; nucleotides outside the gene matches: 6. The CDR3 runs to 14 residues. In germline, CDR1 is SNHLY, CDR2 FYNNEI. The CDR3 DNA is TGTGCCAGCAGTCGACAGGGCGGGGATCAGCCCCAGCATTTT. Its translation: CASSRQGGDQPQHF.

The CDR3 DNA is TGTGCCAGCTCACCGCTCCAGGCAGGGAGTAATTCACCCCTCCACTTT. Translated, it gives CASSPLQAGSNSPLHF. J is TRBJ1-6 and V is TRBV18, with D perhaps TRBD1 (5 bases). The length of the CDR3 is 16 residues. V was pared by 3 bases and J by 6 bases, with 15 bases between. CDR1 and CDR2 (germline): KGHSH, LQKENI.

The table lists this clonotype with many counts. The V and J genes are TRBV28 and TRBJ2-4, with D tentatively TRBD1 (6 bases). V gave up 4 bases and J gave up 6 bases, with 16 bases separating them. The CDR3 loop spans 15 amino acids. Germline values: CDR1 MDHEN, CDR2 SYDVKM. This CDR3 is CASSSHDRGTNIQYF. Here the CDR3 DNA reads TGTGCCAGCAGTTCCCATGATAGGGGGACAAACATTCAGTACTTC. The full variable domain, completed using reference TRBV28 and TRBJ2-4, is DVKVTQSSRYLVKRTGEKVFLECVQDMDHENMFWYRQDPGLGLRLIYFSYDVKMKEKGDIPEGYSVSREKKERFSLILESASTNQTSMYLCASSSHDRGTNIQYFGAGTRLSVL.

In this sample, this clonotype turned up a few times. The chain has TRBV7-2 and TRBJ1-2; D ambiguous. This CDR3 is 11 amino acids long. CDR1 is SGHTA, CDR2 FQGNSA, per germline. Trimming left V 3 bases short and J 8 bases short, with 7 bases between. This CDR3 reads CASSFFQGYTF. CDR3 nucleotide sequence: TGTGCCAGCAGCTTTTTTCAAGGCTACACCTTC.

This clonotype showed up many times. This chain connects TRBV5-6 to TRBJ1-3; D unclear. The germline gives CDR1 SGHDT, CDR2 YYEEEE. The CDR3 spans 14 residues. V was pared by 7 bases and J by 4 bases, with 15 bases between. Here the CDR3 DNA reads TGTGCCAGCGGCTCCCATTTCGGGGGAAACACCATATATTTT. This translates into CASGSHFGGNTIYF. The full variable domain, with the rest looked up from reference TRBV5-6 and TRBJ1-3, is DAGVTQSPTHLIKTRGQQVTLRCSPKSGHDTVSWYQQALGQGPQFIFQYYEEEERQRGNFPDRFSGHQFPNYSSELNVNALLLGDSALYLCASGSHFGGNTIYFGEGSWLTVV.

CDR3 sequence: CAWSVSNEAFF. The DNA of the CDR3 is TGTGCCTGGAGTGTCTCTAATGAAGCTTTCTTT. The genes are TRBV30 and TRBJ1-1; D not certain. The CDR3 contains 11 residues. Looked up from germline, CDR1 is GTSNPN and CDR2 is SVGIG (reference sequence). The V end lost 0 bases, the J end lost 7 bases, and 6 bases lay between the germline ends.

J is TRBJ1-2 and V is TRBV20-1; D may be TRBD1 (5 bases). Germline CDR1 DFQATT, CDR2 SNEGSKA (reference sequence). Trimming removed 1 base at V and 4 bases at J, with 13 bases between. The CDR3 sequence is 14 residues long. As DNA, the CDR3 is TGCAGTGCTAGAGCAGGGCGGCAGGTCTATGGCTACACCTTC. This encodes CSARAGRQVYGYTF.

The sample holds many counts of this clonotype. The chain couples TRBV7-9 to TRBJ1-6; 9 bases are a match to TRBD1. The CDR3 loop spans 14 amino acids. Looked up from germline, CDR1 is SEHNR and CDR2 is FQNEAQ (reference sequence). The trim removed 6 bases at V and 5 bases at J, leaving 2 bases unmatched. The CDR3 DNA follows: TGTGCCAGCAGACAGGGGGCGAATAATTCACCCCTCCACTTT. Residues: CASRQGANNSPLHF.

At least ten counts were recorded for this clonotype. The rearrangement joins TRBV5-1 to TRBJ1-4; D is unresolved. Germline-derived CDR1 and CDR2 are SGHRS and YFSETQ. This CDR3 spans 12 amino acids. The V and J ends lost 4 bases and 9 bases respectively, with 10 bases between them. Here the CDR3 reads CASSPLGQKLFF. The DNA of the CDR3 is TGCGCCAGCAGCCCGCTTGGGCAAAAACTGTTTTTT. The complete variable domain, with remaining parts taken from reference TRBV5-1 and TRBJ1-4, reads KAGVTQTPRYLIKTRGQQVTLSCSPISGHRSVSWYQQTPGQGLQFLFEYFSETQRNKGNFPGRFSGRQFSNSRSEMNVSTLELGDSALYLCASSPLGQKLFFGSGTQLSVL.

Concerning this clonotype itself: A much larger clone lies one base from this, so it may be a read error. The V call is TRBV6-1, the J call TRBJ1-2; 7 positions match TRBD1. Germline CDR1 and CDR2: MNHNS and SASEGT. The CDR3 is 15 amino acids. CDR3 region: CASGEEGTVPYGYTF. The CDR3 coding sequence is TGTGCCAGCGGTGAAGAGGGGACAGTCCCGTATGGCTACACCTTC.

This clonotype was detected ten times or more. Its ends do not fully match the called genes, so a read error is possible. The gene calls are TRBV5-1 and TRBJ1-2; no clear D. This CDR3 contains 12 residues. CDR1 is SGHRS, CDR2 YFSETQ, per germline. The CDR3 nucleotides are TGCGCCAGCAGCTTGGAAAACTCTGGCTACACCTTC. Its translation: CASSLENSGYTF.

The chain couples TRBV19 to TRBJ1-2, with D unclear. The CDR3 length is 13 residues. The V gene's germline CDR1 is LNHDA and CDR2 SQIVND (reference sequence). Trimming removed 4 bases from V and 3 bases from J, with 9 bases in between. CDR3 loop: CASSTYDHYGYTF. For the CDR3, the DNA is TGTGCCAGTAGTACTTACGACCACTATGGCTACACCTTC.

Ten or more counts support this clonotype. The chain links TRBV24-1 to TRBJ2-5; 7 bases align to TRBD1. Germline assignment: CDR1 KGHDR and CDR2 SFDVKD. The CDR3 length is 14 residues. V lost 5 bases to trimming and J lost 1 base; unmatched junction nucleotides: 3. The CDR3 reads CATSGGGSQETQYF. CDR3 coding DNA: TGTGCCACCAGTGGAGGGGGCAGCCAAGAGACCCAGTACTTC.

This clonotype was recorded at least ten times. This chain links TRBV10-1 with TRBJ1-1, with TRBD1 as a possible D gene (5 bases). The length of the CDR3 is 17 residues. Trimming stripped 0 bases from V and 1 base from J, with 15 bases between. Germline V gene data show CDR1 as WNHNN and CDR2 as SYGVQD (reference sequence). CDR3 region: CASSESLLPGRNTEAFF. As DNA, the CDR3 is TGCGCCAGCAGTGAGTCCCTGTTGCCAGGGCGGAACACTGAAGCTTTCTTT.

At least ten counts were recorded for this clonotype. The rearrangement links TRBV12-3 or TRBV12-4 to TRBJ2-3; the D gene is possibly TRBD1 (6 bases). The CDR3 contains 14 residues. Trimming shortened V by 7 bases and J by 2 bases, and 13 bases separated the two germline ends. CDR3 coding DNA: TGTGCCAGCACCTCCGACAGGTACACAGATACGCAGTATTTT. Translation: CASTSDRYTDTQYF.

In this sample, this clonotype turned up many times. This sequence joins TRBV9 and TRBJ1-1, with 7 bases fitting TRBD1. Germline V gene sequence: CDR1 SGDLS, CDR2 YYNGEE. CDR3 size: 13 residues. Trimming at V came to 2 bases and at J to 6 bases, leaving 4 bases not matched to a gene. The DNA for the CDR3 is TGTGCCAGCAGCGTGGGAACAGGGGCTGAAGCTTTCTTT. The encoded protein is CASSVGTGAEAFF.

The chain recombines TRBV19 with TRBJ2-5; 12 nucleotides align to TRBD2. Trimming took 2 bases from V and 4 from J; bases not matched to a gene: 20. Germline CDR1 reads LNHDA; CDR2 reads SQIVND (reference sequence). The CDR3 runs to 21 residues. The CDR3 DNA sequence: TGTGCCAGTAGTATAATCGCCGACACGTGCGGGACTAGCGGGTCCCGAGAGACCCAGTACTTC. Protein sequence: CASSIIADTCGTSGSRETQYF.

This clonotype has more than one count but fewer than ten. The chain joins TRBV30 to TRBJ2-1; 12 bases agree with TRBD2. The ends lost 5 bases at V and 0 bases at J; junction bases unmatched: 8. The length of the CDR3 is 17 residues. Germline CDR1 reads GTSNPN; CDR2 reads SVGIG (reference sequence). CDR3 DNA: TGTGCCTGGTCTGGACTAGCGGGAAGGAGCTCCTACAATGAGCAGTTCTTC. Translated, it gives CAWSGLAGRSSYNEQFF.

This clonotype was counted at least ten times. One end of the junction fails to match germline, which may point to a read error. V is TRBV28 and J is TRBJ2-3; 7 bases line up with TRBD2. The CDR3 covers 16 residues. The germline V gene encodes CDR1 MDHEN and CDR2 SYDVKM. The CDR3 bases are TGTGCCAGCGGTTTCCGGAGCGGGACTAGCACAGATACGCAGTATTTT. Amino acid sequence: CASGFRSGTSTDTQYF.

This clonotype was recorded many times. The chain carries TRBV28 and TRBJ2-7; D may match TRBD1 or TRBD2 (7 bases each). V lost 4 bases and J 5 bases, leaving 15 bases between the germline ends. CDR1 is MDHEN and CDR2 is SYDVKM in the germline V gene. CDR3 size: 14 residues. DNA of the CDR3: TGTGCCAGCAGTTACCAGGGGGGGGCCCACGAGCAGTACTTC. Encoded protein: CASSYQGGAHEQYF.

This clonotype was recorded at least ten times. The chain is built from TRBV11-2 and TRBJ2-3; tentative D call: TRBD1 (6 bases). The CDR3 sequence is 14 residues long. Trimming cost V 5 bases and J 2 bases, with 11 bases left between them. Germline assignment: CDR1 SGHAT and CDR2 FQNNGV. CDR3 nucleotide sequence: TGTGCCAGCAGCAAGGACAGCTCCACAGATACGCAGTATTTT. It yields the protein CASSKDSSTDTQYF. The full variable domain, its missing parts supplied by reference TRBV11-2 and TRBJ2-3, is EAGVAQSPRYKIIEKRQSVAFWCNPISGHATLYWYQQILGQGPKLLIQFQNNGVVDDSQLPKDRFSAERLKGVDSTLKIQPAKLEDSAVYLCASSKDSSTDTQYFGPGTRLTVL.

The rearrangement joins TRBV4-1 to TRBJ2-7, with 11 positions matching TRBD2. Germline CDR1 and CDR2: MGHRA and YSYEKL. V was clipped by 2 bases and J by 0 bases; unmatched bases: 24. CDR3 size: 23 residues. CDR3 residues: CASSQRPGLAVHARVSLSYEQYF. CDR3 DNA: TGCGCCAGCAGCCAACGACCGGGACTAGCGGTCCACGCCCGAGTTTCCCTCTCCTACGAGCAGTACTTC.

The J gene is TRBJ2-1, the V gene TRBV19; 12 nucleotides match TRBD2. CDR3 length: 14 residues. The V gene's germline CDR1 is LNHDA and CDR2 SQIVND (reference sequence). J gave up 12 bases and V 1 base, and 4 bases lay outside the gene matches. The CDR3 loop reads CASSIGLAGEVQFF. DNA for the CDR3: TGTGCCAGTAGTATAGGACTAGCGGGAGAGGTGCAGTTCTTC.

The chain has TRBV18 and TRBJ1-2; D gene unclear. This CDR3 contains 15 residues. V was shortened by 3 bases and J by 8 bases, with 19 bases between the two germline ends. Germline V gene sequence: CDR1 KGHSH, CDR2 LQKENI. This chain's CDR3 is CASSPLGEAGYGYTF. In DNA, the CDR3 is TGTGCCAGCTCACCCCTCGGAGAGGCTGGGTACGGCTACACCTTC.

This clonotype was observed many times. This sequence joins TRBV19 and TRBJ1-1; D remains ambiguous. The length of the CDR3 is 15 residues. V gave up 7 bases and J gave up 5 bases, with 20 bases separating them. From germline, CDR1 is LNHDA and CDR2 SQIVND (reference sequence). The CDR3 nucleotides read TGTGCCAGTACCCCACGGGAAAAAGTTGTGACTGAAGCTTTCTTT. Translating it yields CASTPREKVVTEAFF.

The CDR3 region is CASGLADLNEQFF. As DNA, the CDR3 is TGTGCTAGTGGTTTGGCTGACTTGAATGAGCAGTTCTTC. The chain employs TRBV12-5 and TRBJ2-1; no definite D call. The germline gives CDR1 LGHNT, CDR2 FRNRAP. Trimming pared 1 base from V and 7 bases from J, leaving 8 bases between. The CDR3 runs to 13 residues. Supplemented by reference TRBV12-5 and TRBJ2-1, the full variable domain reads DARVTQTPRHKVTEMGQEVTMRCQPILGHNTVFWYRQTMMQGLELLAYFRNRAPLDDSGMPKDRFSAEMPDATLATLKIQPSEPRDSAVYFCASGLADLNEQFFGPGTRLTVL.

This clonotype came up many times. V is TRBV2 and J is TRBJ2-5; 10 positions agree with TRBD2. Unmatched junction bases numbered 11, after V lost 5 bases and J lost 5 bases. Germline loops: CDR1 SNHLY, CDR2 FYNNEI. This CDR3 has 16 residues. CDR3 region: CASSMASGSVGETQYF. CDR3 bases: TGTGCCAGCAGTATGGCTAGCGGGAGTGTAGGGGAGACCCAGTACTTC.

This clonotype was found many times. CDR3 in amino acids: CASIPGQNYGYTF. CDR3 in DNA: TGTGCCAGCATACCGGGACAGAACTATGGCTACACCTTC. The genes are TRBV2 and TRBJ1-2; 7 positions agree with TRBD1. The V segment lost 7 bases and the J segment 2 bases; nucleotides outside the gene matches: 4. This CDR3 spans 13 amino acids. Germline assignment: CDR1 SNHLY and CDR2 FYNNEI.

This clonotype was recorded many times. The rearrangement joins TRBV12-3 or TRBV12-4 to TRBJ2-7; the D gene is possibly TRBD2 (6 bases). The CDR3 runs to 16 residues. Trimming removed 2 bases from V and 4 bases from J, with 18 bases in between. The CDR3 nucleotides read TGTGCCAGCAGTTTATCGATTCGGGAGCTGAGTTACGAGCAGTACTTC. This translates into CASSLSIRELSYEQYF.

The chain combines TRBV6-2 or TRBV6-3 with TRBJ2-5; D not resolved. This CDR3 has 14 residues. V shed 7 bases and J shed 1 base, with 13 bases lying between them. CDR1 is MNHEY and CDR2 is SVGEGT in the germline V gene. CDR3 DNA: TGTGCCAGCAAAACCGCGCAGTTCCAAGAGACCCAGTACTTC. This codes for CASKTAQFQETQYF.